This TCR beta chain was recorded in a study of read filtering for tumor transcriptome and immune sequencing. Germline CDR1 reads MGHRA; CDR2 reads YSYEKL. This CDR3 comprises 15 residues. Trimming shortened V by 1 base and J by 0 bases, and 9 bases separated the two germline ends. This library used approximately 370 ng RNA and molecular barcoded adaptors spanning alpha/delta and beta/gamma chains. A single record per CDR3 protein comes from TCRdb applying MiXCR to the reads. The sample lists some 38,000 distinct CDR3 sequences, approximately 12% seen once, with 30% to 45% in the top ten. Study-level findings and limits: IR-seq captured clonotypes deeper and more reliably than RNA-seq.

Many counts were recorded for this clonotype. What it recognizes is unknown. This receptor was taken from a donor aged 40 or older with multiple myeloma. Input material: a population of CD138-negative cells sorted from bone marrow. The chain has TRBV4-1 and TRBJ1-1; D is unresolved. The CDR3 loop is CASSQGAQMNTEAFF. For the CDR3, the DNA is TGCGCCAGCAGCCAAGGGGCACAGATGAACACTGAAGCTTTCTTT.